The clone carrying this T cell receptor beta chain has a count of ten or more. Its cognate antigen is unknown. Time point described: newly diagnosed GD, antithyroid drugs for less than 3 months. The TCR library was prepared using RNA isolated from PBMCs. The germline gives CDR1 SGHRS, CDR2 YFSETQ. CDR3 length: 16 amino acids. V lost 4 bases and J lost 0, with 16 bases in between. The data belong to a study of regulatory T cells in long-lasting Graves disease. With iRepertoire HTBI primers and Arm-PCR of CDR3 regions, TCR beta libraries were built. TCRdb independently ran MiXCR on the multiplex PCR reads; one entry per CDR3 protein. Of under 500,000 distinct CDR3 sequences detected, 16% appear once; the ten largest clones hold roughly 10%. Study findings and constraints: Lower TCR diversity was seen in persistent Graves' patients than in newly diagnosed ones. Patients with persistent disease shared 2,500 to 3,500 public clonotypes, outpacing the approximately 920 shared by new patients.

These data also featured in a second study, about T cells in Graves' hyperthyroidism and ophthalmopathy. Turning to that study: The TCR CDR3 first-round RT-PCR relied on the HTBI primer set.

The V call is TRBV5-1, the J call TRBJ1-1; a possible D gene is TRBD1 (5 bases). The material was peripheral blood mononuclear cells (PBMCs), obtained at new diagnosis, from a patient treated with antithyroid drugs. This TCR came from a young woman with Graves disease. The CDR3, as DNA: TGCGCCAGCAGCCCGGACACTGGCCACATGAACACTGAAGCTTTCTTT. Amino acids: CASSPDTGHMNTEAFF.